These 18 T cell receptor beta chains were all obtained from the same sample, sequenced in a study of response to subunit inactivated influenza vaccine. TCRdb redid the calling of the RT-PCR reads with MiXCR, one entry per CDR3 protein. The top ten hold roughly a tenth of the sample, which has about 620,000 distinct CDR3 sequences, 10% to 15% seen once. The sequencing used PBMCs from blood, collected on the day of vaccination. The source of these receptors is a man aged 50 or older who received an inactivated influenza vaccine.

This clonotype was detected only a few times. V and J are TRBV7-9 and TRBJ2-2, with D possibly being TRBD1 or TRBD2 (5 bases each). This CDR3 is 17 amino acids long. Trimming took 5 bases from V and 0 from J, leaving 16 bases between them. Germline CDR1 SEHNR, CDR2 FQNEAQ (reference sequence). For the CDR3, the DNA is TGTGCCAGCAGCGAAAGGGGACGGCTCGCGAACACCGGGGAGCTGTTTTTT. It yields the protein CASSERGRLANTGELFF.

There are a few counts of this clonotype. V usage is TRBV4-3 and J usage is TRBJ2-3; possibly TRBD1 for D (6 bases). Germline CDR1 reads LGHNA; CDR2 reads YSLEER. V lost 3 bases and J lost 8, with 18 bases in between. This CDR3 contains 15 residues. The CDR3 region has the DNA TGCGCCAGCAGCCACACTTCTCGGGACACCAGTACGCAGTATTTT. The encoded protein is CASSHTSRDTSTQYF.

The genes are TRBV20-1 and TRBJ2-2; perhaps TRBD1 as D (5 bases). Germline V gives CDR1 DFQATT, CDR2 SNEGSKA (reference sequence). Trimming pared 1 base from V and 0 bases from J, leaving 9 bases between. The CDR3 runs 15 residues. CDR3 protein: CSARARVANTGELFF. The CDR3 nucleotides read TGCAGTGCTAGAGCCAGGGTCGCGAACACCGGGGAGCTGTTTTTT.

The CDR3 sequence is CAIMQRTSSYNEQFF. The CDR3 DNA sequence: TGTGCCATCATGCAGCGGACCAGCTCCTACAATGAGCAGTTCTTC. This chain connects TRBV10-3 to TRBJ2-1, with D perhaps TRBD2 (5 bases). The ends were cut back, 7 bases at V and 0 bases at J, with 13 bases in the middle. Germline CDR1 reads ENHRY; CDR2 reads SYGVKD. The CDR3 loop spans 15 amino acids.

The chain is built from TRBV10-3 and TRBJ2-7; 7 positions match TRBD2. V was pared by 2 bases and J by 5 bases, with 9 bases of the junction left unmatched. Germline values: CDR1 ENHRY, CDR2 SYGVKD. The CDR3 covers 15 residues. Here the CDR3 DNA reads TGTGCCATCAGTGAGGCCAGCGGGGCCTTCGACGAGCAGTACTTC. It specifies CAISEASGAFDEQYF.

The genes are TRBV20-1 and TRBJ2-4; D remains ambiguous. In germline, CDR1 is DFQATT, CDR2 SNEGSKA (reference sequence). The CDR3 spans 16 residues. Deletions cut 3 bases from V and 0 bases from J, with 15 bases between. CDR3 in amino acids: CSASLAGQIAKNIQYF. The CDR3 bases are TGCAGTGCTAGCTTAGCAGGCCAGATAGCCAAAAACATTCAGTACTTC.

V is TRBV21-1 and J is TRBJ2-2; the table assigns TRBD1, which was not confirmed against the DNA. TRBV21-1 is recorded as a pseudogene. There are 15 residues in the CDR3. The CDR3 DNA reads TGTGCCAGCAGCCCCAGGGAAGCGAACACCGGGGAGCTGTTTTTT. This sequence encodes CASSPREANTGELFF.

This clonotype came up a few times. The rearrangement uses TRBV28 and TRBJ2-5; tentatively, D is TRBD1 or TRBD2 (5 bases each). CDR1 MDHEN and CDR2 SYDVKM come from the germline V gene. Trimming pared 7 bases from V and 0 bases from J, leaving 15 bases between. The CDR3 has 15 amino acids. As DNA, the CDR3 is TGTGCCAGCACTACCGGGGCCGCGAACCAAGAGACCCAGTACTTC. As protein: CASTTGAANQETQYF.

The chain is built from TRBV5-5 and TRBJ2-5; no reliable D call. The CDR3 covers 15 residues. Germline V gene lookup returns CDR1 SGHKS and CDR2 YYEKEE (reference sequence). V dropped 3 bases and J dropped 5 bases, with 17 bases sitting between them. Written as DNA, the CDR3 is TGTGCCAGCAGCTCGGACCTAGACGCCAGGGAGACCCAGTACTTC. Translated, it gives CASSSDLDARETQYF.

This clonotype was seen only a few times. The rearrangement links TRBV4-1 to TRBJ1-1; D not resolved. V shed 4 bases and J shed 1 base, with 13 bases lying between them. CDR1 MGHRA and CDR2 YSYEKL come from the germline V gene. CDR3 length: 15 amino acids. The DNA for the CDR3 is TGCGCCAGCAGCCCCGGAACCAGTCAGAACACTGAAGCTTTCTTT. It is translated as CASSPGTSQNTEAFF.

This chain uses TRBV7-2 with TRBJ2-3, with D possibly TRBD1 on 5 matching bases. This CDR3 has 14 residues. Germline CDR1 SGHTA, CDR2 FQGNSA. V was pared by 3 bases and J by 4 bases, with 11 bases between. The CDR3 DNA reads as TGTGCCAGCAGCTTTGGTGGGGCGGCAGATACGCAGTATTTT. Protein: CASSFGGAADTQYF.

This clonotype was detected only a few times. J is TRBJ2-6 and V is TRBV9; TRBD1 might be the D (6 bases). There are 17 residues in the CDR3. With 4 bases removed from V and 2 bases from J, the gap between germline ends came to 16 bases. The germline gives CDR1 SGDLS, CDR2 YYNGEE. The CDR3 sequence is CASSKRYGGAGANVLTF. The CDR3 DNA reads TGTGCCAGCAGCAAGCGGTATGGGGGCGCTGGGGCCAACGTCCTGACTTTC.

As concerns this clonotype: The junction shows a germline mismatch at one end, possibly a read error. The DNA of the CDR3 is TGTGCCAGCAGCCTATCCCCCGGGGAGCTGTCTTTT. Protein sequence: CASSLSPGELSF. The V and J genes are TRBV5-6 and TRBJ2-2; D possibly corresponds to TRBD2 (5 bases). CDR1 is SGHDT and CDR2 is YYEEEE in the germline V gene. The CDR3 sequence is 12 residues long. The entire variable domain, with the rest obtained from reference TRBV5-6 and TRBJ2-2, is as follows: DAGVTQSPTHLIKTRGQQVTLRCSPKSGHDTVSWYQQALGQGPQFIFQYYEEEERQRGNFPDRFSGHQFPNYSSELNVNALLLGDSALYLCASSLSPGELSFGEGSRLTVL.

This clonotype has a handful of counts. The rearrangement links TRBV11-2 to TRBJ2-7, with TRBD2 as a possible D gene (6 bases). The CDR3 runs 13 residues. The germline CDR1 and CDR2 sequences are SGHAT and FQNNGV. Trimming stripped 6 bases from V and 1 base from J, with 10 bases between. The CDR3 DNA is TGTGCCAGCAGTCGCGGGGCGTCCTACGAGCAGTACTTC. Encoded protein: CASSRGASYEQYF.

This clonotype was recorded a few times. This rearrangement joins TRBV3-1 to TRBJ2-3; D is perhaps TRBD1 (5 bases). Looked up from germline, CDR1 is LGHDT and CDR2 is YNNKEL (reference sequence). The CDR3 loop spans 15 amino acids. With 1 base removed from V and 0 bases from J, the gap between germline ends came to 8 bases. CDR3 sequence reads: CASSQGPGSTDTQYF. Written as DNA, the CDR3 is TGTGCCAGCAGCCAAGGACCAGGGAGCACAGATACGCAGTATTTT.

In this sample, this clonotype turned up many times. The chain combines TRBV5-1 with TRBJ1-3; D is undetermined. This CDR3 has 15 amino acids. Germline V gene data show CDR1 as SGHRS and CDR2 as YFSETQ. V was shortened by 0 bases and J by 0 bases, with 7 bases between the two germline ends. CDR3 amino acids: CASSLDSYSGNTIYF. The CDR3 nucleotides are TGCGCCAGCAGCTTGGACAGCTACTCTGGAAACACCATATATTTT.

This clonotype was seen at least ten times. The chain employs TRBV25-1 and TRBJ2-7, with 9 bases that match TRBD1. Trimming at V came to 5 bases and at J to 7 bases, leaving 9 bases not matched to a gene. This CDR3 is built from 14 residues. CDR1 MGHDK and CDR2 SYGVNS come from the germline V gene. The DNA for the CDR3 is TGTGCCAGCAGTCAGGGGACAGGGCCAGCTGAGCAGTACTTC. This translates into CASSQGTGPAEQYF.

This clonotype was counted at least ten times. J is TRBJ2-5 and V is TRBV7-8, with 7 bases aligning to TRBD1. This CDR3 spans 16 amino acids. CDR1 is SGHVS and CDR2 is FQNEAQ in the germline V gene. The ends lost 5 bases at V and 5 bases at J; junction bases unmatched: 14. Here the CDR3 reads CASSPRRVRGFETQYF. The CDR3 nucleotides are TGTGCCAGCAGCCCCCGTCGGGTCAGGGGGTTCGAGACCCAGTACTTC.